Following are 24 T cell receptor beta chains from one sample sequenced in a study of cytomegalovirus exposure and HLA in healthy donors. It was with 60 Vbeta and 13 Jbeta primers that the PCR ran. Sequenced by immunoSEQ multiplex PCR; TCRdb stores in-frame clones only, minus some. This repertoire shows over 140,000 clones, over 75% found once; its top ten account for about 2.4%. The sequencing sample was made of PBMCs. These receptors were collected from a man in his fifties in good health and CMV-seronegative.

This clone came up once. This sample also contains other DNA sequences that code for the same CDR3. The chain couples TRBV5-1 to TRBJ2-5; D is perhaps TRBD2 (6 bases). Germline CDR1 SGHRS, CDR2 YFSETQ. This CDR3 comprises 15 residues. With 3 bases removed from V and 2 bases from J, the gap between germline ends came to 14 bases. CDR3 sequence reads: CASSSKGLAQETQYF. The CDR3 DNA reads as TGCGCCAGCAGCTCCAAGGGGCTAGCGCAAGAGACCCAGTACTTC.

CDR3 sequence: CASRRLGQETQYF. The CDR3 nucleotides are TGTGCCAGCAGAAGACTAGGCCAAGAGACCCAGTACTTC. The V and J genes are TRBV6-1 and TRBJ2-5, with D perhaps TRBD2 (6 bases). Germline V CDR1 and CDR2: MNHNS, SASEGT. V gave up 6 bases and J gave up 1 base, with 9 bases separating them. The CDR3 has 13 amino acids.

This chain connects TRBV7-2 to TRBJ2-3; 8 bases fit TRBD2. The V gene end was trimmed by 3 bases and the J gene end by 5 bases; junction bases not matched to a gene: 4. This CDR3 spans 14 amino acids. In germline, CDR1 is SGHTA, CDR2 FQGNSA. CDR3 amino acids: CASSFPGGIDTQYF. The DNA of the CDR3 is TGTGCCAGCAGCTTCCCGGGGGGGATAGATACGCAGTATTTT.

The CDR3 loop is CASSWESQAEAFF. CDR3 nucleotide sequence: TGTGCCAGCAGCTGGGAGTCCCAAGCTGAAGCTTTCTTT. This sequence joins TRBV5-5 and TRBJ1-1; D not certain. Germline assignment: CDR1 SGHKS and CDR2 YYEKEE (reference sequence). There are 13 residues in the CDR3. The germline V and J ends were trimmed by 3 bases and 6 bases, with 12 bases remaining between them.

V is TRBV7-2 and J is TRBJ1-1, with a tentative D call TRBD1 (6 bases). V was shortened by 0 bases and J by 1 base, with 6 bases between the two germline ends. In germline, CDR1 is SGHTA, CDR2 FQGNSA. The CDR3 is 14 amino acids. This CDR3 reads CASSLATGNTEAFF. For the CDR3, the DNA is TGTGCCAGCAGCTTAGCGACAGGGAACACTGAAGCTTTCTTT.

The rearrangement joins TRBV11-2 to TRBJ2-1, with D possibly matching TRBD2 (6 bases). Germline lookup yields CDR1 SGHAT and CDR2 FQNNGV. This CDR3 is built from 15 residues. Trimming took off 1 base at V and 4 bases at J, with 11 bases between the two ends. The CDR3 nucleotides are TGTGCCAGCAGCTTAGGTCTCCGGGGGTACAATGAGCAGTTCTTC. It yields the protein CASSLGLRGYNEQFF. Together with reference TRBV11-2 and TRBJ2-1, the CDR3 gives the full variable domain: EAGVAQSPRYKIIEKRQSVAFWCNPISGHATLYWYQQILGQGPKLLIQFQNNGVVDDSQLPKDRFSAERLKGVDSTLKIQPAKLEDSAVYLCASSLGLRGYNEQFFGPGTRLTVL.

The gene calls are TRBV7-9 and TRBJ2-3; D is undetermined. V was shortened by 3 bases and J by 5 bases, with 6 bases between the two germline ends. This CDR3 is 12 amino acids long. Germline assignment: CDR1 SEHNR and CDR2 FQNEAQ (reference sequence). CDR3: CASSFKLDTQYF. In nucleotides, the CDR3 is TGTGCCAGCAGCTTCAAATTAGATACGCAGTATTTT.

The CDR3 bases are TGCGCCAGCAGCCGGGGCAGCCACACAGATACGCAGTATTTT. Translated: CASSRGSHTDTQYF. This chain joins TRBV4-1 and TRBJ2-3, with D possibly TRBD1 on 5 matching bases. Germline V gives CDR1 MGHRA, CDR2 YSYEKL. The CDR3 loop spans 14 amino acids. With 4 bases removed from V and 2 bases from J, the gap between germline ends came to 10 bases.

The chain links TRBV5-1 to TRBJ2-7; a weak D match, TRBD2 (6 bases). In germline, CDR1 is SGHRS, CDR2 YFSETQ. The length of the CDR3 is 14 residues. Trimming left V 3 bases short and J 5 bases short, with 15 bases between. The CDR3 loop is CASSWGGTKNEQYF. CDR3 sequence (DNA): TGCGCCAGCAGCTGGGGAGGCACCAAGAACGAGCAGTACTTC.

The rearrangement uses TRBV30 and TRBJ1-2, with a weak D call TRBD1 (6 bases). From germline, CDR1 is GTSNPN and CDR2 SVGIG (reference sequence). Trimming removed 0 bases at V and 7 bases at J, with 15 bases between. This CDR3 region has 14 residues. The CDR3 here is CAWSVMGQAGGYTF. CDR3 sequence (DNA): TGTGCCTGGAGTGTAATGGGACAAGCAGGTGGCTACACCTTC.

This chain uses TRBV6-6 with TRBJ2-3; 9 bases map to TRBD2. Germline V gene lookup returns CDR1 MNHNY and CDR2 SVGAGI (reference sequence). The CDR3 covers 16 residues. V lost 5 bases to trimming and J lost 3 bases; unmatched junction nucleotides: 9. CDR3 sequence (DNA): TGTGCCAGCAGTCCGAAGCTAGCGGGAATAACAGATACGCAGTATTTT. It translates to CASSPKLAGITDTQYF.

The V and J genes are TRBV30 and TRBJ2-7, with D perhaps matching TRBD1 (10 bases). The V and J ends lost 1 base and 9 bases respectively, with 19 bases between them. CDR1 GTSNPN and CDR2 SVGIG come from the germline V gene (reference sequence). There are 14 residues in the CDR3. CDR3 in DNA: TGTGCCTGGAGTGCCGACAGGGGGCGGGGGGGGCAGTACTTC. Protein sequence: CAWSADRGRGGQYF.

The chain has TRBV7-2 and TRBJ2-7; D is perhaps TRBD2 (5 bases). The CDR3 runs to 16 residues. Germline V gene lookup returns CDR1 SGHTA and CDR2 FQGNSA. V lost 1 base and J lost 1, with 14 bases in between. The CDR3 DNA is TGTGCCAGCAGCTTAGTAGCCCCCCAGCGGTCCTACGAGCAGTACTTC. It encodes CASSLVAPQRSYEQYF.

The genes are TRBV28 and TRBJ2-5, with TRBD2 as a possible D gene (7 bases). The V gene lost 1 base and the J gene lost 4 bases, with 13 bases spanning the gap. Germline CDR1 and CDR2: MDHEN and SYDVKM. The CDR3 has 15 residues. As DNA, the CDR3 is TGTGCCAGCAGTTTATTTGGCCGGGGGGCAGAGACCCAGTACTTC. Its protein product is CASSLFGRGAETQYF.

This clone was seen only a few times. The chain links TRBV25-1 to TRBJ1-2; 10 positions match TRBD1. V lost 5 bases, J lost 2 bases, and 8 bases stayed unmatched. CDR3 length equals 16 residues. Germline V gene data show CDR1 as MGHDK and CDR2 as SYGVNS. The CDR3 protein is CASSNLPGQGNYGYTF. CDR3 bases: TGTGCCAGCAGTAACCTCCCGGGACAGGGGAACTATGGCTACACCTTC.

This chain connects TRBV27 to TRBJ1-6, with a weak D call TRBD1 (5 bases). CDR1 and CDR2 from the germline V gene are MNHEY and SMNVEV (reference sequence). V lost 5 bases and J lost 7, with 9 bases in between. There are 13 residues in the CDR3. The CDR3, as DNA: TGTGCCAGCAGTCGGGAGGGGAATTCACCCCTCCACTTT. This codes for CASSREGNSPLHF.

The chain links TRBV28 to TRBJ1-2; possibly TRBD1 for D (5 bases). V was clipped by 11 bases and J by 7 bases, with 20 bases between them. The CDR3 runs 13 residues. Per the germline V gene, CDR1 is MDHEN and CDR2 is SYDVKM. The CDR3 region has the DNA TGTGCCGCGACGCGGAGGGGCCTGGCTGGCTACACCTTC. Amino acids: CAATRRGLAGYTF.

The rearrangement joins TRBV19 to TRBJ1-5, with D possibly TRBD1 on 6 matching bases. The CDR3 totals 15 residues. Trimming took off 5 bases at V and 0 bases at J, with 11 bases between the two ends. Per the germline V gene, CDR1 is LNHDA and CDR2 is SQIVND (reference sequence). DNA of the CDR3: TGTGCCAGTAGTCGTGGGACAAATAGCAATCAGCCCCAGCATTTT. This encodes CASSRGTNSNQPQHF.

The chain combines TRBV9 with TRBJ2-3; the D is unclear. The germline gives CDR1 SGDLS, CDR2 YYNGEE. This CDR3 has 11 amino acids. V lost 4 bases to trimming and J lost 5 bases, with 5 bases between them. Written as DNA, the CDR3 is TGTGCCAGCAGCTCGGGAGATACGCAGTATTTT. Its protein is CASSSGDTQYF.

Only one count was recorded for this clone. The chain has TRBV6-5 and TRBJ2-5; no reliable D call. The CDR3 sequence is 14 residues long. V was trimmed by 0 bases and J by 2 bases, leaving 7 bases between them. Per germline, CDR1 MNHEY and CDR2 SVGAGI. CDR3 amino acids: CASSYSSQQETQYF. As DNA, the CDR3 is TGTGCCAGCAGTTACTCATCGCAGCAAGAGACCCAGTACTTC.

This sequence joins TRBV7-2 and TRBJ1-1, with no clear D. Trimming left V 3 bases short and J 2 bases short, with 7 bases between. This CDR3 has 13 amino acids. Germline loops: CDR1 SGHTA, CDR2 FQGNSA. The CDR3 sequence is CASSFGENTEAFF. DNA of the CDR3: TGTGCCAGCAGCTTCGGTGAAAACACTGAAGCTTTCTTT.

The chain is built from TRBV7-9 and TRBJ1-1; tentative D call: TRBD1 (6 bases). From germline, CDR1 is SEHNR and CDR2 FQNEAQ (reference sequence). This CDR3 has 16 amino acids. The V and J ends lost 4 bases and 1 base respectively, with 16 bases between them. CDR3 sequence (DNA): TGTGCCAGCAGCTCCGGAAGGACAGCGTCGAACACTGAAGCTTTCTTT. Protein product: CASSSGRTASNTEAFF.

The rearrangement joins TRBV2 to TRBJ2-3; 8 bases are a match to TRBD1. V dropped 4 bases and J dropped 2; count of bases not matched to a gene: 5. The CDR3 is 15 residues long. CDR1 SNHLY and CDR2 FYNNEI come from the germline V gene. The CDR3 region has the DNA TGTGCCAGCAGTGCCGGGACAGGCTTCACAGATACGCAGTATTTT. Its protein is CASSAGTGFTDTQYF.

The genes are TRBV15 and TRBJ1-5, with 8 bases fitting TRBD1. Germline trimming cut 5 bases from V and 3 bases from J; bases unmatched to any gene: 6. CDR1 is LNHNV, CDR2 YYDKDF, per germline (reference sequence). The CDR3 runs to 15 residues. CDR3 nucleotide sequence: TGTGCCACCAGCCCTGACAGGGGAGTCAATCAGCCCCAGCATTTT. It is translated as CATSPDRGVNQPQHF.